These 27 T cell receptor beta chains were sequenced from one sample in a study of identical twins. MiXCR was run by TCRdb on the 5' RACE reads, yielding one entry per CDR3 protein. The sample has about 300,000 distinct CDR3 sequences; about 12% are singletons. The same sample was also studied in work on yellow fever vaccine responses in identical twins.

The sequencing sample was made of CD8+ T cells sorted from blood. These receptors came from a young woman in good health.

This clonotype was observed many times. The rearrangement joins TRBV12-3 or TRBV12-4 to TRBJ2-6, with D perhaps assigned TRBD1 or TRBD2 (5 bases each). The CDR3 runs 16 residues. Between the trimmed V and J ends, which lost 8 bases and 0 bases, there was a span of 14 bases. CDR3 residues: CASHGTPDSGANVLTF. Here the CDR3 DNA reads TGTGCCAGCCACGGGACGCCTGACTCTGGGGCCAACGTCCTGACTTTC.

V usage is TRBV4-1 and J usage is TRBJ2-1; D gene uncertain. Germline CDR1 is MGHRA and CDR2 is YSYEKL. CDR3 length equals 13 residues. The V end lost 3 bases, the J end lost 4 bases, and 7 bases lay between the germline ends. CDR3: CASSQRRYNEQFF. For the CDR3, the DNA is TGCGCCAGCAGCCAGCGACGGTACAATGAGCAGTTCTTC.

This clonotype has at least ten counts. The chain employs TRBV12-3 or TRBV12-4 and TRBJ2-1; D is unclear. This CDR3 spans 15 amino acids. V lost 5 bases and J lost 0, with 11 bases in between. CDR3 protein: CASSGDTDSYNEQFF. CDR3 coding DNA: TGTGCCAGCAGTGGAGATACCGACTCCTACAATGAGCAGTTCTTC.

This clonotype was counted ten times or more. The chain is built from TRBV28 and TRBJ2-7; 9 positions match TRBD1. The CDR3 covers 14 residues. CDR1 is MDHEN and CDR2 is SYDVKM in the germline V gene. V lost 4 bases, J lost 6 bases, and 7 bases stayed unmatched. CDR3 in amino acids: CASSSPGTGSEQYV. The DNA of the CDR3 is TGTGCCAGCAGTTCCCCCGGGACAGGGTCCGAGCAGTACGTC.

This clonotype was counted a few times. The chain carries TRBV7-9 and TRBJ2-6; TRBD1 matches 7 bases. CDR3 length equals 17 residues. The V and J ends lost 1 base and 2 bases, in that order; junction bases with no gene match: 5. Germline loops: CDR1 SEHNR, CDR2 FQNEAQ (reference sequence). CDR3 loop: CASSLGPTGAGANVLTF. CDR3 DNA sequence: TGTGCCAGCAGCTTAGGTCCTACAGGGGCTGGGGCCAACGTCCTGACTTTC.

A few counts support this clonotype. This sequence joins TRBV20-1 and TRBJ2-5; 10 nucleotides line up with TRBD2. The CDR3 sequence is 14 residues long. J was trimmed by 4 bases and V by 8 bases; bases with no gene match: 10. CDR1 DFQATT and CDR2 SNEGSKA come from the germline V gene (reference sequence). CDR3 residues: CSPTSGEVLETQYF. DNA for the CDR3: TGCAGTCCCACTAGCGGGGAGGTGCTAGAGACCCAGTACTTC.

The genes are TRBV18 and TRBJ2-2; TRBD1 matches 10 bases. J was trimmed by 0 bases and V by 1 base; bases with no gene match: 14. This CDR3 contains 21 residues. The V gene's germline CDR1 is KGHSH and CDR2 LQKENI. The DNA for the CDR3 is TGTGCCAGCTCACCACTTTTTGGAGAACCGACAGGGGGCTCGAACACCGGGGAGCTGTTTTTT. This translates into CASSPLFGEPTGGSNTGELFF.

This clonotype was counted many times. This chain joins TRBV4-1 and TRBJ2-7; weak D call: TRBD1 (6 bases). V was trimmed by 4 bases and J by 2 bases, leaving 15 bases between them. This CDR3 spans 15 amino acids. Germline lookup yields CDR1 MGHRA and CDR2 YSYEKL. CDR3 loop: CASSRITGLAYEQYV. The CDR3, as DNA: TGCGCCAGCAGCCGCATCACAGGGTTGGCCTACGAGCAGTACGTC.

The chain has TRBV25-1 and TRBJ2-6, with D possibly called TRBD1 or TRBD2 (5 bases each). Per germline, CDR1 MGHDK and CDR2 SYGVNS. This CDR3 comprises 16 residues. With 1 base removed from V and 6 bases from J, the gap between germline ends came to 13 bases. This CDR3 reads CASSESGVGEANVLTF. CDR3 nucleotide sequence: TGTGCCAGCAGTGAATCCGGGGTAGGGGAGGCCAACGTCCTGACTTTC.

The J gene is TRBJ2-5, the V gene TRBV12-3 or TRBV12-4; 9 bases align to TRBD2. CDR3 size: 16 residues. With V trimmed by 5 bases and J by 0 bases, 7 bases remained unmatched. CDR3 nucleotides: TGTGCCAGCAGTCTCAGAATAGCGGGGGACCAAGAGACCCAGTACTTC. Its translation: CASSLRIAGDQETQYF.

CDR3 sequence (DNA): TGCGCCAGCAGCCAGTCGGGGGGGAAATACAATGAGCAGTTCTTC. As protein: CASSQSGGKYNEQFF. V gene TRBV4-1 combines with J gene TRBJ2-1, with TRBD2 matching over 8 bases. The CDR3 is 15 residues long. The junction had 5 bases not matched to a gene; V was cut back by 3 bases and J by 4 bases. From germline, CDR1 is MGHRA and CDR2 YSYEKL.

This clonotype has just a few counts. The CDR3: CASSQGLATLGTDTQYF. CDR3 nucleotide sequence: TGTGCCAGCAGCCAAGGACTAGCTACCCTTGGCACAGATACGCAGTATTTT. The V call is TRBV3-1, the J call TRBJ2-3; 7 nucleotides align to TRBD2. Germline CDR1 reads LGHDT; CDR2 reads YNNKEL (reference sequence). V lost 1 base to trimming and J lost 1 base; unmatched junction nucleotides: 8. The CDR3 is made up of 17 amino acids.

This clonotype was counted only a few times. The chain is built from TRBV20-1 and TRBJ2-3; unclear D gene. Germline loops: CDR1 DFQATT, CDR2 SNEGSKA (reference sequence). The CDR3 is made up of 13 amino acids. CDR3 coding DNA: TGCAGCGCTGAGTTGGGGTACACAGATACGCAGTATTTT. Amino acids: CSAELGYTDTQYF.

CDR3 loop: CASSERLAGVYEQYF. The CDR3, as DNA: TGTGCCAGCAGCGAGAGACTAGCGGGAGTCTACGAGCAGTACTTC. The gene calls are TRBV13 and TRBJ2-7; TRBD2 matches 12 bases. Germline V gene data show CDR1 as PRHDT and CDR2 as FYEKMQ (reference sequence). The CDR3 spans 15 residues. J was trimmed by 3 bases and V by 5 bases; bases with no gene match: 5.

In this sample, this clonotype turned up many times. The gene calls are TRBV10-3 and TRBJ2-7, with 10 bases identical to TRBD2. The germline V gene has CDR1 ENHRY and CDR2 SYGVKD. The J segment lost 3 bases and the V segment lost 3 bases, leaving 5 bases of the junction unmatched. The CDR3 length is 15 residues. The CDR3 loop reads CAISDPGLAVYEQYF. The CDR3 coding sequence is TGTGCCATCAGTGACCCTGGACTAGCGGTCTACGAGCAGTACTTC.

The chain combines TRBV12-3 or TRBV12-4 with TRBJ2-1, with D maybe TRBD2 (5 bases). This CDR3 spans 12 amino acids. V lost 5 bases and J lost 8, with 10 bases in between. CDR3 DNA sequence: TGTGCCAGCAGTCACGACGGGGATGAGCAGTTCTTC. As protein: CASSHDGDEQFF.

The sample holds many counts of this clonotype. The chain uses TRBV28 and TRBJ2-1, with 8 bases aligning to TRBD2. Germline V gives CDR1 MDHEN, CDR2 SYDVKM. There are 14 residues in the CDR3. V trimming: 2 bases; J trimming: 5 bases; junction bases outside the gene matches: 2. CDR3 nucleotides: TGTGCCAGCAGTTTAACTAGCGGTCACAATGAGCAGTTCTTC. This gives the protein CASSLTSGHNEQFF.

The rearrangement links TRBV7-8 to TRBJ2-1, with TRBD2 identical over 14 bases. Unmatched junction bases numbered 4, after V lost 4 bases and J lost 5 bases. This CDR3 is 16 amino acids long. The germline V gene encodes CDR1 SGHVS and CDR2 FQNEAQ. The CDR3 bases are TGTGCCAGCAGCTGGGTGACTAGCGGGGGGGACAATGAGCAGTTCTTC. Its translation: CASSWVTSGGDNEQFF.

This clonotype was counted a few times. V gene TRBV6-2 or TRBV6-3 combines with J gene TRBJ2-1, with TRBD2 matching over 8 bases. Losses at the gene ends were 2 bases for V and 5 bases for J; bases not matched to a gene: 5. This CDR3 is built from 15 residues. CDR1 MNHEY and CDR2 SVGEGT come from the germline V gene. The CDR3 DNA sequence: TGTGCCAGCAGTTACGTTTCGGGGGGGAACAATGAGCAGTTCTTC. Translating it yields CASSYVSGGNNEQFF.

The rearrangement joins TRBV19 to TRBJ1-1; D gene uncertain. With 1 base removed from V and 2 bases from J, the gap between germline ends came to 8 bases. Germline V gives CDR1 LNHDA, CDR2 SQIVND (reference sequence). The length of the CDR3 is 14 residues. CDR3 bases: TGTGCCAGTAGTATAGTTAAGGGCAACACTGAAGCTTTCTTT. Its protein is CASSIVKGNTEAFF.

This clonotype was observed a few times. The rearrangement uses TRBV29-1 and TRBJ2-3; D is perhaps TRBD1 (7 bases). Germline CDR1 and CDR2: SQVTM and ANQGSEA. The CDR3 has 15 amino acids. V was pared by 2 bases and J by 4 bases, with 16 bases between. The CDR3 coding sequence is TGCAGCGTTGAACTTGCAGGGGGAGGCCCAGATACGCAGTATTTT. This encodes CSVELAGGGPDTQYF.

The rearrangement links TRBV10-3 to TRBJ2-7, with 10 bases aligning to TRBD1. V dropped 2 bases and J dropped 2; count of bases not matched to a gene: 0. The CDR3 spans 14 residues. Germline V gives CDR1 ENHRY, CDR2 SYGVKD. In nucleotides, the CDR3 is TGTGCCATCAGTGAGGGACAGGGGGCCTACGAGCAGTACTTC. Translating it yields CAISEGQGAYEQYF.

This clonotype was counted a few times. The chain joins TRBV12-3 or TRBV12-4 to TRBJ1-3; D is perhaps TRBD1 (6 bases). The CDR3 runs to 11 residues. Trimming removed 5 bases at V and 11 bases at J, with 10 bases between. The CDR3 DNA is TGTGCCAGCAGTCGGGGGGCGTCCATATATTTT. Translated: CASSRGASIYF.

This clonotype was observed many times. The chain employs TRBV12-3 or TRBV12-4 and TRBJ2-3; 7 bases fit TRBD2. Germline trimming cut 6 bases from V and 0 bases from J; bases unmatched to any gene: 6. The CDR3 has 15 amino acids. CDR3 sequence reads: CASSPGTTSTDTQYF. The CDR3 DNA is TGTGCCAGCAGCCCCGGGACTACTAGCACAGATACGCAGTATTTT.

In its sample, this clonotype was seen a few times. The V call is TRBV20-1, the J call TRBJ1-5, with D possibly matching TRBD1 (5 bases). The CDR3 sequence is 13 residues long. The germline V gene has CDR1 DFQATT and CDR2 SNEGSKA (reference sequence). The V end lost 3 bases, the J end lost 4 bases, and 10 bases lay between the germline ends. The CDR3, as DNA: TGCAGTGCTAGCCTTACAGGAAATCAGCCCCAGCATTTT. Protein product: CSASLTGNQPQHF.

This clonotype was detected many times. The chain employs TRBV27 and TRBJ2-1, with D hard to call. The CDR3 has 13 amino acids. Per germline, CDR1 MNHEY and CDR2 SMNVEV (reference sequence). The ends were cut back, 4 bases at V and 3 bases at J, with 7 bases in the middle. DNA of the CDR3: TGTGCCAGCAGTTCGACCCTCTACAATGAGCAGTTCTTC. Protein sequence: CASSSTLYNEQFF.

Only a few counts were recorded for this clonotype. V is TRBV4-2 and J is TRBJ2-2, with 11 bases aligning to TRBD2. V shed 2 bases, J shed 3 bases, and the junction held 5 bases outside the gene matches. Germline values: CDR1 LGHNA, CDR2 YNFKEQ. The CDR3 extends over 17 amino acids. The CDR3 DNA reads as TGTGCCAGCAGCCAAATAGCGGGGGGGCAGGACACCGGGGAGCTGTTTTTT. Translation gives CASSQIAGGQDTGELFF.